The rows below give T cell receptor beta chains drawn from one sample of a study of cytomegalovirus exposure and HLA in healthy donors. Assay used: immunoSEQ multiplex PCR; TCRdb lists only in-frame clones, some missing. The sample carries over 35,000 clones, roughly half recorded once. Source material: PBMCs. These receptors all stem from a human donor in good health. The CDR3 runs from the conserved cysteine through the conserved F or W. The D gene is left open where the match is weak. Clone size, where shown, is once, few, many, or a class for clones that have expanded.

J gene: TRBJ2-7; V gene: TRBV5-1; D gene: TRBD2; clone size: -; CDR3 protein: CASRGGGSQGEQYF; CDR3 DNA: TGCGCCAGCAGAGGCGGGGGGTCTCAGGGCGAGCAGTACTTC
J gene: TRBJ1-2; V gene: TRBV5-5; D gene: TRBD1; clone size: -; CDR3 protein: CASSPLPGQGGRGYTF; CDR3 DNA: TGTGCCAGCAGCCCACTCCCGGGACAGGGGGGTCGGGGCTACACCTTC
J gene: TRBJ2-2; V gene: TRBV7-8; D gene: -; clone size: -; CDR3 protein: CASSRNRPNGGELFF; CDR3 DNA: TGTGCCAGCAGTAGGAACAGGCCGAACGGCGGGGAGCTGTTTTTT
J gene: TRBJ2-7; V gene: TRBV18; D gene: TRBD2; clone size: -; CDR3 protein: CASSQGLESYEQYF; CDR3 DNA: TGTGCCAGCTCACAGGGACTAGAGTCTTACGAGCAGTACTTC
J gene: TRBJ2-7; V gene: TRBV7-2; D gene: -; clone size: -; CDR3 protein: CASSFQGTREQYF; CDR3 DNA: TGTGCCAGCAGCTTTCAGGGTACGCGCGAGCAGTACTTC
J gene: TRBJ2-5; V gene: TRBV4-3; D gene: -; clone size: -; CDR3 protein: CASSQERGGGSYQETQYF; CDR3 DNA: TGCGCCAGCAGCCAAGAGAGGGGCGGGGGCTCGTACCAAGAGACCCAGTACTTC
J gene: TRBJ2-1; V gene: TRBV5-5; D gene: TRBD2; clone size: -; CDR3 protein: CASSWTSGTYNEQFF; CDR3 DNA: TGTGCCAGCAGCTGGACTAGCGGGACTTACAATGAGCAGTTCTTC
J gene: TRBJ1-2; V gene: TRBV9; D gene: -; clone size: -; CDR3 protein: CASSLQGGGTDYGYTF; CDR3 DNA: TGTGCCAGCAGCCTGCAGGGCGGGGGGACGGACTATGGCTACACCTTC
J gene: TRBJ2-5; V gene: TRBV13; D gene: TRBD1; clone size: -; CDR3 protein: CASSSQGSGGRETQYF; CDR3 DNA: TGTGCCAGCAGCTCCCAAGGGTCAGGGGGCCGGGAGACCCAGTACTTC
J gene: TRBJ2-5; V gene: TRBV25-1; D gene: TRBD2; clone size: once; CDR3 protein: CARAGTSGAVDPQYF; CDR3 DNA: TGTGCCAGGGCCGGGACTAGCGGGGCGGTGGATCCGCAGTACTTC
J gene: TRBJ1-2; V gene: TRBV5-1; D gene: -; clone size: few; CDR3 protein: CASSLHTNYGYTF; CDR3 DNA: TGCGCCAGCAGCTTGCACACTAACTATGGCTACACCTTC
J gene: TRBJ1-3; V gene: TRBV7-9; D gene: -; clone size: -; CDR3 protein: CASSGGPGVVGNTIYF; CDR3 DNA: TGTGCCAGCAGCGGTGGCCCGGGGGTAGTCGGAAACACCATATATTTT
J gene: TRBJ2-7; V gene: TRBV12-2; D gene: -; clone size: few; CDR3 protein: CASRLYSSSYEQYF; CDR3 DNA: TGTGCAAGTCGCTTATACTCGAGCTCCTACGAGCAGTACTTC
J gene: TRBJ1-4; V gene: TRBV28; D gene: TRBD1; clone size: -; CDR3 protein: CASSHPGTGGGKLFF; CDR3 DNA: TGTGCCAGCAGTCACCCCGGGACAGGGGGGGGAAAACTGTTTTTT
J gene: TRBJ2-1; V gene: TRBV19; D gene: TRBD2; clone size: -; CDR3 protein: CASSAPGLVGEQFF; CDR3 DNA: TGTGCCAGTAGTGCCCCGGGACTAGTAGGTGAGCAGTTCTTC
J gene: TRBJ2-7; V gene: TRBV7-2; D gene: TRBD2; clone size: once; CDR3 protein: CASSLAGTSGEQYF; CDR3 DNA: TGTGCCAGCAGCCTAGCCGGGACTAGCGGCGAGCAGTACTTC
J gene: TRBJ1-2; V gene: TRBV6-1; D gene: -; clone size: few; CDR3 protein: CASALFAYYGYTF; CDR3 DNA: TGTGCCAGCGCTCTATTTGCTTATTATGGCTACACCTTC
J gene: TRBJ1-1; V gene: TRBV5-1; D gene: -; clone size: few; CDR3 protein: CASALLGGRTEAFF; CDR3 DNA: TGCGCCAGCGCACTACTAGGGGGAAGGACTGAAGCTTTCTTT
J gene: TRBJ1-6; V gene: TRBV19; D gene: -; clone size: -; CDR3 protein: CASSMGWGRGSPLHF; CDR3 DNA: TGTGCCAGTAGTATGGGGTGGGGAAGGGGGTCACCCCTCCACTTT
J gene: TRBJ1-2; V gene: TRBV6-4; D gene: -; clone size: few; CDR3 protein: CASSIVLGEGYTF; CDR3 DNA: TGTGCCAGCTCCATCGTGTTAGGGGAAGGCTACACCTTC
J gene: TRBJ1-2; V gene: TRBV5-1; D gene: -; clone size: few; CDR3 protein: CASSLEPIRYGYTF; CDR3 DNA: TGCGCCAGCAGCTTGGAGCCCATCCGCTATGGCTACACCTTC
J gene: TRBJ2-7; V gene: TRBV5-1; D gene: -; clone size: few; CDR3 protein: CASAGAGYEQYF; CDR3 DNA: TGCGCCAGCGCAGGAGCGGGCTACGAGCAGTACTTC
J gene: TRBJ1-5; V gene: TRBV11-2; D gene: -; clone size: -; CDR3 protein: CASSRQGGQPQHF; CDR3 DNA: TGTGCCAGCAGCCGCCAGGGAGGTCAGCCCCAGCATTTT
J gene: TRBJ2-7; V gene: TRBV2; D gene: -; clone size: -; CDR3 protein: CASSDEAYEQYF; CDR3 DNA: TGTGCCAGCAGTGACGAAGCCTACGAGCAGTACTTC
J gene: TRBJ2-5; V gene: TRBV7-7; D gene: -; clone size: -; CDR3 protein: CASSLGAGKETQYF; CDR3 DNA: TGTGCTAGCAGCTTAGGGGCAGGAAAAGAGACCCAGTACTTC
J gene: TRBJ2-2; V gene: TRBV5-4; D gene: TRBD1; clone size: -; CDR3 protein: CASSPRTGTNTGELFF; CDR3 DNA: TGTGCCAGCAGCCCTAGGACAGGGACGAACACCGGGGAGCTGTTTTTT
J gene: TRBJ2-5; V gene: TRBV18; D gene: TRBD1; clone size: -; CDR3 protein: CASSPTGTGEWEQYF; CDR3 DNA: TGTGCCAGCTCACCAACCGGGACAGGGGAGTGGGAGCAGTACTTC
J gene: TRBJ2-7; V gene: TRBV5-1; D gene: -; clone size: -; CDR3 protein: CASSLLQGGRNEQYF; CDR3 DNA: TGCGCCAGCAGCTTACTACAGGGGGGGAGGAACGAGCAGTACTTC
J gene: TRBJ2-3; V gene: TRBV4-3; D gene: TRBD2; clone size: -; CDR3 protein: CASSQYSGTPDTQYF; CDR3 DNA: TGCGCCAGCAGCCAGTATAGCGGGACGCCAGATACGCAGTATTTT
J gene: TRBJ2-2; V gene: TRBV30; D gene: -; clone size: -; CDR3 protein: CAWSRGWDTGELFF; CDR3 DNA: TGTGCCTGGAGTCGGGGGTGGGACACCGGGGAGCTGTTTTTT
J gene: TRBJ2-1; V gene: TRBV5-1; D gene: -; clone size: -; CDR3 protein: CASSLGGVDNEQFF; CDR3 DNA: TGCGCCAGCAGCTTGGGGGGGGTTGACAATGAGCAGTTCTTC
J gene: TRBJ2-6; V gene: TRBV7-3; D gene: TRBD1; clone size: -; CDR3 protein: CASSSTGGPSSGANVLTF; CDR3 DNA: TGTGCCAGCAGCTCTACAGGGGGCCCAAGCTCTGGGGCCAACGTCCTGACTTTC
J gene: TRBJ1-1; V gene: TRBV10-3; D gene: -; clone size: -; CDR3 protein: CAISESTGWDTEAFF; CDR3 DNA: TGTGCCATCAGTGAGTCGACAGGCTGGGACACTGAAGCTTTCTTT
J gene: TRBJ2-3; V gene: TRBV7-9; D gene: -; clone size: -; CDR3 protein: CASSFVRGGNTDTQYF; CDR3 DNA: TGTGCCAGCAGCTTCGTAAGGGGTGGGAATACAGATACGCAGTATTTT
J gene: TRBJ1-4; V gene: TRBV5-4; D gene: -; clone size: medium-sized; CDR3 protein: CASSEEAGRDEKLFF; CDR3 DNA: TGTGCCAGCAGCGAGGAGGCAGGGAGGGATGAAAAACTGTTTTTT
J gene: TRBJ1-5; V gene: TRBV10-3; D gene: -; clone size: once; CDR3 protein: CAISGSGGTQPQHF; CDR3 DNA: TGTGCCATCAGTGGAAGTGGGGGGACTCAGCCCCAGCATTTT
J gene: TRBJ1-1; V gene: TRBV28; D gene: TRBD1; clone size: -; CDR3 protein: CASSFPGWTGQEAFF; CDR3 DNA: TGTGCCAGCAGTTTTCCGGGCTGGACAGGACAAGAAGCTTTCTTT
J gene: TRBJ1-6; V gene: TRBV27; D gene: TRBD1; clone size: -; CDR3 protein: CASSFGAYSGQGLNSPLHF; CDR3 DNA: TGTGCCAGCAGTTTTGGCGCCTATTCGGGACAGGGGTTGAATTCACCCCTCCACTTT
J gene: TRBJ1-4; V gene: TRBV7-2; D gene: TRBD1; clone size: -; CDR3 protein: CASSFRDRGRSNEKLFF; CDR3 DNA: TGTGCCAGCAGCTTCCGGGACAGGGGGCGTTCTAATGAAAAACTGTTTTTT
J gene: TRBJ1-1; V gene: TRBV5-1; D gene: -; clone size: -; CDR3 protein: CASSLDGENTEAFF; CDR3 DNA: TGCGCCAGCAGCTTGGATGGAGAAAACACTGAAGCTTTCTTT
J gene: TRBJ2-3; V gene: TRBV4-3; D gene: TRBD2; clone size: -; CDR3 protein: CASSRGGGTSHSTDTQYF; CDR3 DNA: TGCGCCAGCAGCCGGGGGGGTGGGACTAGCCATAGCACAGATACGCAGTATTTT
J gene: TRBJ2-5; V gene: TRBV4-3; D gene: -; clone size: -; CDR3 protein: CASSQAGSLGKSETQYF; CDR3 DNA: TGCGCCAGCAGCCAGGCGGGGTCCCTGGGGAAATCGGAGACCCAGTACTTC
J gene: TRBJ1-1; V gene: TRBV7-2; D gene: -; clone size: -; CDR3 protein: CASSVLRGRSAFF; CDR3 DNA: TGTGCCAGCAGCGTTTTGCGGGGGAGGTCGGCTTTCTTT
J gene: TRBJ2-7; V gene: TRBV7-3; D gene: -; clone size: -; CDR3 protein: CASSSTEAGRYEQYF; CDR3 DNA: TGTGCCAGCAGCTCCACGGAGGCAGGGAGGTACGAGCAGTACTTC
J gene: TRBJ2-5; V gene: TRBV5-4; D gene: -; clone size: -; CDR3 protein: CASSFSGTFEETQYF; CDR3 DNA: TGTGCCAGCAGCTTCTCAGGGACTTTTGAAGAGACCCAGTACTTC